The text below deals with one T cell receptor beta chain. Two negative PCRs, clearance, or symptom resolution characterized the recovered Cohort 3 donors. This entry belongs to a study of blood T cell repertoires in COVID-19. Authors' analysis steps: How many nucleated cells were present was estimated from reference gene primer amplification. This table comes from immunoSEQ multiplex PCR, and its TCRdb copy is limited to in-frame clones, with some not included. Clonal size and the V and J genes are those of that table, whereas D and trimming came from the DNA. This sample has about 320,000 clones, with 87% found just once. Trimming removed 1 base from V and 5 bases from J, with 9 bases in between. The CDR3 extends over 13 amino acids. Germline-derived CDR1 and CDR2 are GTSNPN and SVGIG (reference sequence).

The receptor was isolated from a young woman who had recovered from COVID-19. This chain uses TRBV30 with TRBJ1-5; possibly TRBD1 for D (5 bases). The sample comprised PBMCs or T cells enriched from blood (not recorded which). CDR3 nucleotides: TGTGCCTGGAGTGGTTTAGGGGATCAGCCCCAGCATTTT. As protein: CAWSGLGDQPQHF.